This T cell receptor (beta chain) was recorded in a study of technical replicates of blood from several donors. Data came from immunoSEQ multiplex PCR; TCRdb stores just in-frame clones and leaves some out. Of approximately 74,000 clones listed, around nine tenths are singletons. Germline V gene data show CDR1 as LGHNA and CDR2 as YNFKEQ. Trimming left V 0 bases short and J 0 bases short, with 9 bases between. The CDR3 totals 16 residues. Specimen: PBMCs. The sequence derives from a human donor in good health. Some clones in this sample may be carry-over from other donors' samples. The chain is built from TRBV4-2 and TRBJ2-1; D might be TRBD2 (6 bases). CDR3 coding DNA: TGTGCCAGCAGCCAAGAGGCGGGGAGCTCCTACAATGAGCAGTTCTTC. This translates into CASSQEAGSSYNEQFF.